A selection of T cell receptor beta chains follows, all from one sample in a study of control samples from healthy donors and cancer patients. The protocol was immunoSEQ multiplex PCR, while the TCRdb copy is restricted to in-frame clones and leaves out a portion. The data show 350,000 to 450,000 clones, with 90% seen just once and 5.5% to 7.5% held by the top ten. The sample was PBMCs. Source of these receptors: a man between 40 and 49 years old with head and neck cancer. CDR3s include the opening cysteine and the closing phenylalanine or tryptophan. D genes are given only for firm matches. Clone size is given for some rows only: seen once, a few or many times, or a class if the clone is expanded.

j_gene	abundance	v_gene	d_gene	CDR3aa	CDR3nt
TRBJ2-3	once	TRBV12-3/TRBV12-4	-	CASSPGPDTQYF	TGTGCCAGCAGTCCAGGACCAGATACGCAGTATTTT
TRBJ2-2	-	TRBV10-3	-	CAISDDSGELFF	TGTGCCATCAGTGACGACAGCGGGGAGCTGTTTTTT
TRBJ2-1	-	TRBV27	-	CASTISANNEQFF	TGTGCCAGCACCATCAGTGCTAACAATGAGCAGTTCTTC
TRBJ2-4	-	TRBV7-2	TRBD2	CASSLDTSGSPKNIQYF	TGTGCCAGCAGCTTAGATACTAGCGGGAGTCCGAAAAACATTCAGTACTTC
TRBJ1-1	-	TRBV18	-	CASSTQDEAFF	TGTGCCAGCTCAACTCAGGATGAAGCTTTCTTT
TRBJ2-7	-	TRBV29-1	-	CSVVGLAYEQYF	TGCAGCGTTGTCGGCCTAGCCTACGAGCAGTACTTC
TRBJ1-1	-	TRBV7-9	-	CASSLASPGSTEAFF	TGTGCCAGCAGCTTAGCTTCTCCAGGGAGCACTGAAGCTTTCTTT
TRBJ2-1	-	TRBV10-3	-	CAIRSTGNEQFF	TGTGCCATCAGGTCGACCGGGAATGAGCAGTTCTTC
TRBJ1-3	-	TRBV18	-	CASSPALRESSGNTIYF	TGTGCCAGCTCACCCGCTTTGCGGGAGAGCTCTGGAAACACCATATATTTT
TRBJ1-1	-	TRBV5-1	-	CASMAAGNTEAFF	TGCGCCAGCATGGCCGCAGGGAACACTGAAGCTTTCTTT
TRBJ2-1	-	TRBV7-3	TRBD2	CASSPTGSGGYNEQFF	TGTGCCAGCAGCCCCACGGGTAGCGGGGGGTACAATGAGCAGTTCTTC
TRBJ2-3	once	TRBV5-4	TRBD2	CASSLEGLAGTDTQYF	TGTGCCAGCAGCTTGGAGGGACTAGCGGGTACAGATACGCAGTATTTT
TRBJ1-1	-	TRBV28	-	CASSRNTEAFF	TGTGCCAGCAGTCGAAACACTGAAGCTTTCTTT
TRBJ1-6	-	TRBV7-9	TRBD1	CASSKGQGAGSPLHF	TGTGCCAGCAGCAAAGGACAGGGGGCCGGCTCACCCCTCCACTTT
TRBJ2-5	-	TRBV6-5	TRBD1	CASTRDRVTQYF	TGTGCCAGCACCCGCGACAGGGTGACCCAGTACTTC
TRBJ2-7	few	TRBV7-2	-	CASSPQAGGYEQYF	TGTGCCAGCAGCCCCCAGGCCGGGGGCTACGAGCAGTACTTC
TRBJ2-7	-	TRBV4-3	TRBD1	CASSQGDRGYEQYF	TGCGCCAGCAGCCAAGGAGACAGGGGGTACGAGCAGTACTTC
TRBJ1-1	-	TRBV5-1	TRBD1	CASSVTGGAGSEAFF	TGCGCCAGCAGCGTCACAGGGGGCGCTGGCTCTGAAGCTTTCTTT
TRBJ2-4	once	TRBV27	TRBD2	CASSLREGKNIQYF	TGTGCCAGCAGTTTGCGGGAGGGTAAAAACATTCAGTACTTC
TRBJ1-1	once	TRBV6-2/TRBV6-3	-	CASSFRDLNTEAFF	TGTGCCAGCAGTTTCAGGGACCTGAACACTGAAGCTTTCTTT
TRBJ2-5	-	TRBV30	TRBD2	CAWSPRGGKQETQYF	TGTGCCTGGAGTCCCCGGGGGGGCAAACAAGAGACCCAGTACTTC
TRBJ2-7	-	TRBV11-2	TRBD2	CASSSRLAGGPGEQYF	TGTGCCAGCAGCTCACGGCTAGCGGGGGGGCCGGGCGAGCAGTACTTC
TRBJ2-7	-	TRBV19	-	CASSIGDGAGWQYF	TGTGCCAGTAGTATAGGAGACGGCGCCGGCTGGCAGTACTTC
TRBJ1-2	-	TRBV5-4	TRBD1	CASSERTGGDYGYTF	TGTGCCAGCAGCGAAAGGACAGGGGGAGACTATGGCTACACCTTC
TRBJ2-7	-	TRBV10-3	-	CAISGGHSGHEQYF	TGTGCCATCAGTGGGGGACATTCAGGACACGAGCAGTACTTC
TRBJ2-5	-	TRBV27	-	CASSLSIMGTPSPQETQYF	TGTGCCAGCAGTTTATCGATAATGGGGACACCGAGCCCACAAGAGACCCAGTACTTC
TRBJ2-7	-	TRBV10-1	-	CASSESGAREAYEQYF	TGCGCCAGCAGTGAGTCCGGAGCCCGGGAAGCCTACGAGCAGTACTTC
TRBJ2-7	-	TRBV3-1/TRBV3-2	-	CASSLSYEQYF	TGTGCCAGCAGTCTCTCCTACGAGCAGTACTTC
TRBJ2-1	-	TRBV7-7	-	CASSPDSSSYNEQFF	TGTGCTAGCAGCCCGGACTCTAGCTCCTACAATGAGCAGTTCTTC
TRBJ2-3	-	TRBV5-1	TRBD2	CASTQEIPGLTSTDTQYF	TGCGCCAGCACCCAGGAGATACCGGGACTAACTAGCACAGATACGCAGTATTTT
TRBJ2-1	-	TRBV6-5	TRBD2	CASSWSTSGVNEQFF	TGTGCCAGCAGTTGGTCGACTAGCGGGGTCAATGAGCAGTTCTTC
TRBJ1-2	few	TRBV5-4	TRBD1	CASSPGQGTYGYTF	TGTGCCAGCAGCCCAGGACAGGGGACCTATGGCTACACCTTC
TRBJ2-1	-	TRBV9	TRBD2	CASSGGLAVYNEQFF	TGTGCCAGCAGCGGGGGACTAGCGGTCTACAATGAGCAGTTCTTC
TRBJ1-5	-	TRBV4-1	-	CASSQEVKGGVNQPQHF	TGCGCCAGCAGCCAAGAGGTTAAGGGGGGTGTCAATCAGCCCCAGCATTTT
TRBJ2-5	-	TRBV28	-	CASGIKELSKTQYF	TGTGCCAGCGGAATTAAGGAGCTCTCAAAGACCCAGTACTTC
TRBJ1-3	-	TRBV19	-	CASSGGQLLSGNTIYF	TGTGCCAGTAGTGGAGGTCAACTTCTTTCTGGAAACACCATATATTTT
TRBJ2-5	-	TRBV7-7	TRBD2	CASSLGGGYQETQYF	TGTGCTAGCAGCTTAGGCGGGGGGTACCAAGAGACCCAGTACTTC
TRBJ2-1	-	TRBV3-1/TRBV3-2	TRBD2	CASSQPGLAVPQTYNEQFF	TGTGCCAGCAGCCAACCGGGACTAGCGGTTCCTCAGACCTACAATGAGCAGTTCTTC
TRBJ1-2	-	TRBV5-1	-	CASSPGGITIYGYTF	TGCGCCAGCAGCCCCGGTGGCATAACCATCTATGGCTACACCTTC